Below, 21 T cell receptor beta chains from the same sample are listed, as sequenced in a study of graft-versus-host responses after intestinal transplantation. Sequencing was performed with immunoSEQ multiplex PCR; in TCRdb, only in-frame clones are kept and a portion is missing. Found here are some 150,000 clones, 80% to 95% of them singletons; the top ten hold 0.19%. What these receptors recognize is not known. Sequencing used unstimulated CD4+ T cells sorted from spleen or lymph node cells, obtained before intestinal transplant. These receptors were obtained from a human donor who received an intestinal transplant.

The chain carries TRBV5-1 and TRBJ2-1; D unresolved. The CDR3 consists of 15 residues. CDR1 and CDR2 from the germline V gene are SGHRS and YFSETQ. V lost 4 bases to trimming and J lost 0 bases, with 11 bases between them. The CDR3 loop reads CASSPQASSYNEQFF. As DNA, the CDR3 is TGCGCCAGCAGCCCCCAAGCGAGCTCCTACAATGAGCAGTTCTTC.

The rearrangement uses TRBV28 and TRBJ1-1; D is unresolved. V lost 4 bases to trimming and J lost 4 bases, with 7 bases between them. The length of the CDR3 is 12 residues. Looked up from germline, CDR1 is MDHEN and CDR2 is SYDVKM. The chain's CDR3 is CASSSVGTEAFF. In DNA form, the CDR3 reads TGTGCCAGCAGTTCCGTGGGCACTGAAGCTTTCTTT.

This chain links TRBV28 with TRBJ2-7, with 7 bases matching TRBD2. Germline CDR1 reads MDHEN; CDR2 reads SYDVKM. The CDR3 sequence is 16 residues long. V trimming: 7 bases; J trimming: 3 bases; junction bases outside the gene matches: 15. The CDR3 reads CASTYLSGASFYEQYF. The CDR3 bases are TGTGCCAGCACCTATTTAAGCGGGGCCTCCTTCTACGAGCAGTACTTC.

This clone was recorded once. This chain links TRBV6-1 with TRBJ1-5; 8 positions match TRBD1. Germline V lookup: CDR1 MNHNS, CDR2 SASEGT. With V trimmed by 3 bases and J by 5 bases, 6 bases remained unmatched. The CDR3 is made up of 15 amino acids. DNA of the CDR3: TGTGCCAGCAGTGAGCAGGGGGCTAGGTATCAGCCCCAGCATTTT. It yields the protein CASSEQGARYQPQHF.

V and J are TRBV5-1 and TRBJ2-2; 11 bases match TRBD2. Germline V gene sequence: CDR1 SGHRS, CDR2 YFSETQ. This CDR3 is 17 amino acids long. V was clipped by 0 bases and J by 4 bases; unmatched bases: 5. For the CDR3, the DNA is TGCGCCAGCAGCTTGGTCGCTAGCGGGGGGACCACCGGGGAGCTGTTTTTT. Its translation is CASSLVASGGTTGELFF.

The chain carries TRBV6-5 and TRBJ2-1, with 9 bases that match TRBD2. J was trimmed by 6 bases and V by 7 bases; bases with no gene match: 4. This CDR3 contains 13 residues. Germline CDR1 and CDR2: MNHEY and SVGAGI. CDR3 in amino acids: CASTLTSGNEQFF. CDR3 sequence (DNA): TGTGCCAGCACCCTGACTAGCGGCAATGAGCAGTTCTTC.

The rearrangement links TRBV30 to TRBJ1-4, with 9 bases matching TRBD1. Germline V gives CDR1 GTSNPN, CDR2 SVGIG (reference sequence). The V gene end was trimmed by 6 bases and the J gene end by 5 bases; junction bases not matched to a gene: 7. This CDR3 is 14 amino acids long. This chain's CDR3 is CACHPGQGNEKLFF. The CDR3 nucleotides are TGTGCCTGCCATCCGGGACAGGGCAATGAAAAACTGTTTTTT.

V usage is TRBV4-1 and J usage is TRBJ1-5; D is unclear. The V gene's germline CDR1 is MGHRA and CDR2 YSYEKL. Deletions cut 1 base from V and 1 base from J, with 14 bases between. The CDR3 covers 17 residues. In DNA form, the CDR3 reads TGCGCCAGCAGCCAAGGGCCCCAGGTAGGGAGCAATCAGCCCCAGCATTTT. It translates to CASSQGPQVGSNQPQHF.

The chain has TRBV6-1 and TRBJ2-1; TRBD2 matches at 7 bases. V shed 7 bases, J shed 8 bases, and the junction held 8 bases outside the gene matches. This CDR3 is built from 13 residues. In germline, CDR1 is MNHNS, CDR2 SASEGT. The DNA for the CDR3 is TGTGCCAGCATCTGGTCAGGGAGGGATGAGCAGTTCTTC. Translation gives CASIWSGRDEQFF.

This chain connects TRBV7-6 to TRBJ2-5, with D possibly matching TRBD1 (6 bases). CDR1 and CDR2 from the germline V gene are SGHVS and FNYEAQ. Between the trimmed V and J ends, which lost 3 bases and 5 bases, there was a span of 10 bases. The CDR3 has 13 amino acids. The CDR3 nucleotides are TGTGCCAGCAGCTTGGTCCAGGGGGAGACCCAGTACTTC. It specifies CASSLVQGETQYF.

This chain links TRBV7-3 with TRBJ2-2; 10 bases match TRBD2. CDR1 is SGHTA, CDR2 FQGTGA, per germline. With 0 bases clipped from V and 3 bases from J, the junction kept 4 bases outside the gene matches. The CDR3 length is 17 residues. In nucleotides, the CDR3 is TGTGCCAGCAGCTTAACGGGGCTAGCGGGAGACACCGGGGAGCTGTTTTTT. This sequence encodes CASSLTGLAGDTGELFF.

This clone has a single count. This chain joins TRBV5-1 and TRBJ2-1; 10 bases are shared with TRBD2. CDR1 and CDR2 from the germline V gene are SGHRS and YFSETQ. The CDR3 runs 15 residues. J lost 7 bases, V lost 1 base, and 5 bases had no gene match. CDR3 residues: CASSLSGLATNEQFF. In DNA form, the CDR3 reads TGCGCCAGCAGCTTGTCGGGACTAGCGACGAATGAGCAGTTCTTC.

The rearrangement uses TRBV30 and TRBJ2-2; D is perhaps TRBD1 (6 bases). CDR1 and CDR2 from the germline V gene are GTSNPN and SVGIG (reference sequence). The germline V and J ends were trimmed by 4 bases and 5 bases, with 11 bases remaining between them. The CDR3 covers 13 residues. In nucleotides, the CDR3 is TGTGCCTGGATACTAGGGGGTACCGGGGAGCTGTTTTTT. It encodes CAWILGGTGELFF.

J is TRBJ2-7 and V is TRBV5-1, with unresolved D. The CDR3 length is 14 residues. V was shortened by 5 bases and J by 6 bases, with 18 bases between the two germline ends. From germline, CDR1 is SGHRS and CDR2 YFSETQ. This CDR3 is CASSPISRLGEQYF. The DNA of the CDR3 is TGCGCCAGCAGTCCCATTTCGCGACTGGGCGAGCAGTACTTC.

In the case of this clone: Other DNA sequences in this specimen translate into the identical CDR3. The rearrangement links TRBV7-2 to TRBJ2-7; D is ambiguous. V lost 1 base, J lost 4 bases, and 11 bases lay in between. This CDR3 is 14 amino acids long. Germline-derived CDR1 and CDR2 are SGHTA and FQGNSA. The CDR3 sequence: CASSLGGGAYEQYF. The DNA of the CDR3 is TGTGCCAGCAGCTTAGGGGGTGGTGCATACGAGCAGTACTTC.

This clone appeared a single time. The chain uses TRBV7-8 and TRBJ2-2; D call uncertain. Germline CDR1 is SGHVS and CDR2 is FQNEAQ. Trimming removed 1 base at V and 4 bases at J, with 7 bases between. The CDR3 spans 14 residues. The chain's CDR3 is CASSLGSRTGELFF. The CDR3 DNA reads TGTGCCAGCAGCTTAGGGTCCCGCACCGGGGAGCTGTTTTTT.

The genes are TRBV11-2 and TRBJ2-5, with a weak D call TRBD2 (5 bases). Per the germline V gene, CDR1 is SGHAT and CDR2 is FQNNGV. The V end was cut by 5 bases, the J end by 2 bases, with 18 bases between. This CDR3 region has 16 residues. CDR3 sequence reads: CASSHHFGSSQETQYF. The CDR3 bases are TGTGCCAGCAGCCACCACTTTGGGAGCTCTCAAGAGACCCAGTACTTC.

The chain combines TRBV6-6 with TRBJ2-4, with 7 bases aligning to TRBD2. The germline V gene has CDR1 MNHNY and CDR2 SVGAGI (reference sequence). With 2 bases clipped from V and 1 base from J, the junction kept 2 bases outside the gene matches. The CDR3 spans 15 residues. This CDR3 reads CASSYETSAKNIQYF. CDR3 in DNA: TGTGCCAGCAGTTACGAGACTAGCGCCAAAAACATTCAGTACTTC.

V is TRBV13 and J is TRBJ2-5; D remains unclear. The end of the DNA fits TRBJ2-7 better, so the J call may be wrong. The length of the CDR3 is 13 residues. In germline, CDR1 is PRHDT, CDR2 FYEKMQ (reference sequence). Here the CDR3 DNA reads TGTGCCAGCAGTAACCGATACTCCTACGAGCAGTACTTC. Amino acid sequence: CASSNRYSYEQYF.

This chain links TRBV9 with TRBJ2-7; 10 bases map to TRBD1. Per germline, CDR1 SGDLS and CDR2 YYNGEE. J gave up 6 bases and V 0 bases, and 0 bases lay outside the gene matches. CDR3 size: 13 residues. The CDR3, as DNA: TGTGCCAGCAGCGTAGGGACAGGGGGCGAGCAGTACTTC. This gives the protein CASSVGTGGEQYF.

This chain joins TRBV5-1 and TRBJ1-1; D might be TRBD1 (5 bases). Per the germline V gene, CDR1 is SGHRS and CDR2 is YFSETQ. The CDR3 sequence is 15 residues long. With 4 bases removed from V and 5 bases from J, the gap between germline ends came to 18 bases. The CDR3 sequence: CASSVSPGLGTEAFF. CDR3 DNA sequence: TGCGCCAGCAGCGTTAGCCCAGGGTTGGGGACTGAAGCTTTCTTT.